A single sample gave rise to the 11 T cell receptor beta chains below, sequenced in a study of blood T cell repertoires in COVID-19. The protocol was immunoSEQ multiplex PCR, while the TCRdb copy is restricted to in-frame clones and leaves out a portion. The sample lists 150,000 to 200,000 clones, about 80% seen once, with about 2.7% in the top ten. The specimen sequenced was peripheral blood. The receptors stem from a human donor with acute or convalescent COVID-19. The donor label of this sample is uncertain.

This clone was recorded only once. V is TRBV18 and J is TRBJ2-2; maybe TRBD1 (6 bases). Trimming removed 5 bases from V and 6 bases from J, with 13 bases in between. This CDR3 is built from 14 residues. CDR1 and CDR2 (germline): KGHSH, LQKENI. The CDR3 DNA sequence: TGTGCCAGCTCATCAGCACAGGGTTCCGGGGAGCTGTTTTTT. This codes for CASSSAQGSGELFF.

The chain joins TRBV3-1 (or the pseudogene TRBV3-2) to TRBJ1-3; possible D gene TRBD1, 6 bases. The germline gives CDR1 LGHDT, CDR2 YNNKEL (reference sequence). The germline V and J ends were trimmed by 0 bases and 8 bases, with 8 bases remaining between them. The CDR3 loop spans 13 amino acids. DNA for the CDR3: TGTGCCAGCAGCCAAGATCAGGGGTACACCATATATTTT. This sequence encodes CASSQDQGYTIYF.

This chain connects TRBV7-2 to TRBJ1-5; TRBD1 matches at 11 bases. The CDR3 has 18 amino acids. Germline CDR1 reads SGHTA; CDR2 reads FQGNSA. Unmatched junction bases numbered 11, after V lost 5 bases and J lost 2 bases. The CDR3 coding sequence is TGTGCCAGCAGCCGCAGAGGTGGACAGGGGGCGGGCAATCAGCCCCAGCATTTT. Translated, it gives CASSRRGGQGAGNQPQHF.

This clone occurred once. This chain connects TRBV12-3 or TRBV12-4 to TRBJ1-5; 7 bases align to TRBD1. V was pared by 5 bases and J by 6 bases, with 4 bases of the junction left unmatched. The CDR3 extends over 13 amino acids. The DNA of the CDR3 is TGTGCCAGCAGTGGGACAGCTCGTCAGCCCCAGCATTTT. Amino acid sequence: CASSGTARQPQHF.

The chain's CDR3 is CASTLRQGNQPQHF. CDR3 in DNA: TGTGCCAGTACCCTTCGACAGGGGAATCAGCCCCAGCATTTT. The chain carries TRBV19 and TRBJ1-5; 8 bases match TRBD1. The V and J ends lost 7 bases and 4 bases, in that order; junction bases with no gene match: 6. There are 14 residues in the CDR3. From germline, CDR1 is LNHDA and CDR2 SQIVND (reference sequence).

The chain combines TRBV19 with TRBJ2-5; 7 positions agree with TRBD1. The CDR3 is 15 amino acids. The ends lost 1 base at V and 2 bases at J; junction bases unmatched: 4. The germline gives CDR1 LNHDA, CDR2 SQIVND (reference sequence). The CDR3 DNA is TGTGCCAGTAGTATAGCGACAGGGCATCAAGAGACCCAGTACTTC. Translated: CASSIATGHQETQYF.

The chain recombines TRBV5-4 with TRBJ1-2; 9 bases are a match to TRBD1. The junction had 3 bases not matched to a gene; V was cut back by 0 bases and J by 6 bases. The germline V gene encodes CDR1 SGHNT and CDR2 YYREEE (reference sequence). The CDR3 consists of 14 residues. DNA of the CDR3: TGTGCCAGCAGCTTGGCGGGGACAGGGCATGGCTACACCTTC. Translating it yields CASSLAGTGHGYTF.

The chain is built from TRBV27 and TRBJ2-7, with 12 bases lining up with TRBD2. V shed 2 bases and J 0 bases; nucleotides not matched to a gene: 17. This CDR3 has 21 amino acids. Germline V gives CDR1 MNHEY, CDR2 SMNVEV (reference sequence). The CDR3 coding sequence is TGTGCCAGCAGTTTAATCGCCAGGGGGCGGCCTAGCGGGAGGGACTCCTACGAGCAGTACTTC. Its translation: CASSLIARGRPSGRDSYEQYF.

In this sample, this clone turned up a few times. The V gene is TRBV29-1, the J gene TRBJ2-2, with TRBD2 as a possible D gene (5 bases). The CDR3 has 13 amino acids. Germline V gene lookup returns CDR1 SQVTM and CDR2 ANQGSEA. Trimming stripped 8 bases from V and 0 bases from J, with 10 bases between. This CDR3 reads CSTSGTNTGELFF. Written as DNA, the CDR3 is TGCAGCACCAGCGGAACGAACACCGGGGAGCTGTTTTTT.

The V and J genes are TRBV5-1 and TRBJ2-3; tentatively, D is TRBD2 (6 bases). Deletions cut 2 bases from V and 6 bases from J, with 19 bases between. CDR3 length equals 16 residues. Germline loops: CDR1 SGHRS, CDR2 YFSETQ. This CDR3 reads CASSLGGIGYGDTQYF. The CDR3 DNA reads as TGCGCCAGCAGCTTAGGCGGGATAGGGTATGGGGATACGCAGTATTTT.

This chain joins TRBV5-1 and TRBJ2-1, with 13 bases aligning to TRBD2. Germline CDR1 and CDR2: SGHRS and YFSETQ. CDR3 size: 17 residues. The junction had 8 bases not matched to a gene; V was cut back by 0 bases and J by 8 bases. CDR3 in DNA: TGCGCCAGCAGCTTGGCCTCGGGGACTAGCGGGGCATATGAGCAGTTCTTC. It specifies CASSLASGTSGAYEQFF.